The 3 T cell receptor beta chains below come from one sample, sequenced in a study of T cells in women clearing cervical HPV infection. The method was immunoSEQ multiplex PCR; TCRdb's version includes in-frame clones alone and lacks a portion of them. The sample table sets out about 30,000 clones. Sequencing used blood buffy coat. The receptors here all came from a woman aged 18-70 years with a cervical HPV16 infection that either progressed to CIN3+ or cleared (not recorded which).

The CDR3 spells CASSFSGTGADAQYF. CDR3 DNA (partial): TGCGCCAGCAGCTTTTCCGGGACAGGGGCCGATGCG. The chain is built from TRBV5-1 and TRBJ2-3, with TRBD1 identical over 10 bases. The read halts 3 residues ahead of the CDR3 end, with the missing end drawn from the germline J gene. CDR1 and CDR2 (germline): SGHRS, YFSETQ. CDR3 length: 15 residues.

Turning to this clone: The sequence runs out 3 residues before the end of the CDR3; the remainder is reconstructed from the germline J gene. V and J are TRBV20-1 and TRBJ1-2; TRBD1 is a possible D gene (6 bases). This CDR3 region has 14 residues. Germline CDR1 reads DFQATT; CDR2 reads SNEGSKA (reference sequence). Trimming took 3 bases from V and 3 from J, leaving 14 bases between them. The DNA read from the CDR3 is TGCAGTGCTAGCGAGGGGGAAATATACTATGGC. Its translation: CSASEGEIYYG. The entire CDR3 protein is CSASEGEIYYGYTF.

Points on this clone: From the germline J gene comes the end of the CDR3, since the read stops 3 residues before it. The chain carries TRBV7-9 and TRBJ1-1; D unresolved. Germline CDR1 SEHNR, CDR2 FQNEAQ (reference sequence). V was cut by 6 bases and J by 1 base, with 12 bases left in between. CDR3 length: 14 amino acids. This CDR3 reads CASRPIRRNTEAFF. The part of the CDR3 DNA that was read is TGTGCCAGCAGACCAATTCGTAGGAACACTGAA.